A selection of T cell receptor beta chains follows, all from one sample in a study of blood T cell repertoires in COVID-19. Assay used: immunoSEQ multiplex PCR; TCRdb lists only in-frame clones, some missing. Of over 100,000 clones listed, more than 65% were seen once; the top ten hold less than 8%. The sequenced sample was peripheral blood. These receptors came from a woman of 80 years or more with active or convalescent COVID-19. Each CDR3 is given without its conserved first and last residue. Only part of the rows carry a size: once, few, many, or a class if the clone is expanded.

NA	TRBV18	TRBJ2-5	ASSPAGLQETQY
NA	TRBV6-4	TRBJ1-5	ASWSGQPNQPQH
NA	TRBV28	TRBJ2-2	ASRVGTRTGELF
few	TRBV19	TRBJ1-1	ASRDRGIGNTEAF
once	TRBV28	TRBJ1-2	ASSSTGGYT
NA	TRBV1	TRBJ2-5	TSSQDWVAPFVAPVRETQY
NA	TRBV28	TRBJ1-2	ASRTQGSYGYT
NA	TRBV14	TRBJ2-6	ASSRGLVGGRSGANVLT
NA	TRBV6-1	TRBJ2-5	ASSEQGGQETQY
NA	TRBV1	TRBJ1-2	TSSHSGCVYGYT
NA	TRBV4-2	TRBJ2-7	ASSQDTSVVYEQY
NA	TRBV28	TRBJ2-7	ASSPGQGYREQY
NA	TRBV28	TRBJ1-4	ASSLYTGATNEKLF
once	TRBV5-5	TRBJ2-1	ASSPKLAEYYNEQF
NA	TRBV2	TRBJ2-7	ASGGRAGSDSYEQY
NA	TRBV10-1	TRBJ1-6	APIYNSPLH
NA	TRBV6-6	TRBJ1-2	ASSFQGSRGYT
NA	TRBV10-3	TRBJ2-2	AIRTRDGELF
few	TRBV6-5	TRBJ2-2	ATESSTGELF
once	TRBV2	TRBJ2-7	ASSILYEQY
NA	TRBV5-1	TRBJ1-3	ASRGAGNTIY
NA	TRBV6-6	TRBJ2-7	ASSPGTSFMYEQY
NA	TRBV6-5	TRBJ1-2	ASSPTVNYGYT
NA	TRBV3-1/TRBV3-2	TRBJ2-7	ASSQDAILYEQY
NA	TRBV28	TRBJ1-5	ASSLARDRHQPQH
NA	TRBV24-1	TRBJ2-5	ATSAQGRETQY
NA	TRBV5-1	TRBJ2-3	ASSEAGGSTDTQY
NA	TRBV7-3	TRBJ2-1	ASSSSGRAYNEQF
NA	TRBV20-1	TRBJ2-3	SASRASGRAGTDTQY
few	TRBV19	TRBJ1-6	ASRTLRDTRNSPLH
NA	TRBV15	TRBJ2-7	ATSRDKRTGSHEQY
NA	TRBV13	TRBJ2-7	ASSLVWRYYEQY
NA	TRBV7-9	TRBJ2-5	ASSWWQGRETQY
NA	TRBV28	TRBJ2-1	ASSVPGLYNEQF
NA	TRBV7-2	TRBJ1-5	ASSPLVTGGALNQPQH
NA	TRBV4-1	TRBJ1-1	ASNQVLGRNTEAF
NA	TRBV6-1	TRBJ1-2	ASSEGGTAANYGYT
NA	TRBV19	TRBJ2-7	ASSIDLGTRYEQY
NA	TRBV6-6	TRBJ1-2	ASSSDRGLGGYT
NA	TRBV30	TRBJ1-5	AWSGQYNQPQH
NA	TRBV19	TRBJ2-1	ASSIGSLGWQF